The rows below give T cell receptor beta chains drawn from one sample of a study of blood T cell repertoires in COVID-19. Sequencing used immunoSEQ multiplex PCR; TCRdb keeps in-frame clones, though not all of them. The sample shows hundreds of thousands of clones, roughly 80% of them seen only once. The sample comprised peripheral blood. The receptors were gathered from an elderly woman with COVID-19, enrolled during active disease. Both conserved end residues are trimmed from each CDR3. The D gene is left open where the match is weak.

j_call d_call v_call cdr3_aa
TRBJ2-7 TRBD1 TRBV11-2 ASSLGQGVDEQY
TRBJ1-6 TRBD1 TRBV27 ASSLRRGTGHSPLH
TRBJ1-2 TRBD1 TRBV6-1 ASSETATGANYGYT
TRBJ2-1 TRBD2 TRBV11-2 ASSLEPPGLAVYNEQF
TRBJ2-1 TRBD2 TRBV11-2 ATAGLAGRSSYNEQF
TRBJ2-5 TRBD1 TRBV7-8 ASSSWGRGLSRGETQY
TRBJ1-6 . TRBV9 ASSVAGPNNSPLH
TRBJ1-2 TRBD1 TRBV28 ASSIQTGTGYFRYT
TRBJ2-5 . TRBV5-6 ASSFLEGETQY
TRBJ1-2 TRBD1 TRBV2 ATNPGQGNGYT
TRBJ2-7 . TRBV7-6 ASSLRPGSEQY
TRBJ2-7 TRBD1 TRBV7-2 ASSSSGTDYEQY
TRBJ2-3 TRBD1 TRBV7-9 ASSLAGTGADTQY
TRBJ2-2 TRBD2 TRBV7-9 ASTELAGVSGELF
TRBJ2-2 . TRBV28 ASLGVPNTGELF
TRBJ1-2 TRBD1 TRBV5-6 ASSSTGDYGYT
TRBJ1-3 . TRBV6-5 ATRRGKSGNTIY
TRBJ2-1 . TRBV7-9 ASSFGASGEQF
TRBJ2-7 TRBD2 TRBV5-8 ASSSGLVRGYEQY
TRBJ2-1 . TRBV7-2 ASSGSRPLTNEQF
TRBJ1-1 . TRBV5-8 ASSLPPAGNTEAF
TRBJ1-4 . TRBV28 ASWAVVNEKLF
TRBJ2-7 TRBD2 TRBV6-6 ASRAREAVDGKQY
TRBJ1-1 . TRBV4-1 ASSQDHRVATEAF
TRBJ2-1 TRBD2 TRBV18 ASSFSGSFDSEQF
TRBJ2-7 . TRBV5-1 ASSRGQRSSYEQY
TRBJ2-3 . TRBV5-1 ASSFPGTLDTQY
TRBJ2-1 TRBD2 TRBV7-9 ASSLDGLAYNEQF
TRBJ2-1 TRBD2 TRBV30 ACPISGRGTNEQF
TRBJ1-2 TRBD1 TRBV4-1 ASSQPDRSNYGYT
TRBJ2-3 . TRBV28 ASIPSAGAGESNTQY
TRBJ2-3 . TRBV3-1/TRBV3-2 ASSQVAAGPSQY
TRBJ1-4 . TRBV5-1 ASSLGTGRNEKLF
TRBJ1-5 . TRBV4-1 ASSQARGGSNQPQH
TRBJ1-2 TRBD1 TRBV30 VAKGQGARGYT
TRBJ1-2 . TRBV6-5 ASSYSAGYGYT
TRBJ2-1 TRBD2 TRBV3-1/TRBV3-2 ASSSRSGRLYNEQF
TRBJ2-3 TRBD2 TRBV9 ASSGRWREGLYTQY
TRBJ1-3 . TRBV6-5 ASSYGGASGNTIY
TRBJ2-1 . TRBV5-1 ASSEQGTGEQF